The 20 T cell receptor beta chains below were found in one sample sequenced in a study of control samples from healthy donors and cancer patients. The repertoire was sequenced with immunoSEQ multiplex PCR; TCRdb's copy has only in-frame clones and lacks some. The data contain approximately 120,000 clones, roughly 87% of them singletons. Material for sequencing was blood. These receptors were collected from a man between 18 and 35 years old in good health.

The CDR3 protein is CAISETSGRNTGELFF. CDR3 sequence (DNA): TGTGCCATCAGTGAAACAAGCGGGAGGAACACCGGGGAGCTGTTTTTT. The gene calls are TRBV10-3 and TRBJ2-2; TRBD2 matches at 8 bases. Looked up from germline, CDR1 is ENHRY and CDR2 is SYGVKD. The ends lost 3 bases at V and 1 base at J; junction bases unmatched: 4. The CDR3 is made up of 16 amino acids.

V gene TRBV6-1 combines with J gene TRBJ2-1; D might be TRBD1 (6 bases). The germline CDR1 and CDR2 sequences are MNHNS and SASEGT. The CDR3 loop spans 16 amino acids. V gave up 4 bases and J gave up 3 bases, with 16 bases separating them. CDR3 bases: TGTGCCAGCAGTGTTGGTCGGGACACCGTCTACAATGAGCAGTTCTTC. This codes for CASSVGRDTVYNEQFF.

The V and J genes are TRBV5-4 and TRBJ2-7, with D possibly TRBD1 on 6 matching bases. The CDR3 extends over 15 amino acids. V was pared by 3 bases and J by 2 bases, with 15 bases between. The germline gives CDR1 SGHNT, CDR2 YYREEE (reference sequence). The CDR3 sequence is CASSSRSGTTYEQYF. Here the CDR3 DNA reads TGTGCCAGCAGCTCGAGATCCGGGACAACCTACGAGCAGTACTTC.

This chain links TRBV7-3 with TRBJ1-1, with D unclear. Trimming cost V 8 bases and J 3 bases, with 10 bases left between them. CDR1 is SGHTA, CDR2 FQGTGA, per germline. CDR3 size: 12 residues. The CDR3 DNA sequence: TGTGCCAGCTCCACGGGGTACACTGAAGCTTTCTTT. This codes for CASSTGYTEAFF.

This sequence joins TRBV14 and TRBJ2-1; unclear D gene. Germline CDR1 SGHDN, CDR2 FVKESK. The CDR3 is made up of 12 amino acids. Trimming shortened V by 4 bases and J by 10 bases, and 11 bases separated the two germline ends. The CDR3 is CASSRNRGEQFF. CDR3 nucleotides: TGTGCCAGCAGCCGAAACCGTGGCGAGCAGTTCTTC.

Many counts were recorded for this clone. Relative to the germline gene, one junction end is altered; a read error may explain this. J is TRBJ2-5 and V is TRBV7-7, with 7 bases fitting TRBD1. Germline V lookup: CDR1 SSHAT, CDR2 FNYEAQ (reference sequence). This CDR3 is built from 14 residues. The CDR3 DNA is TGTGCTAGCAGCTTAAACCGACAGGGAGAGACCCAGTACTTC. It specifies CASSLNRQGETQYF.

The CDR3 loop reads CASSLEEWYEQYF. CDR3 DNA: TGTGCCAGCAGCCTAGAGGAGTGGTACGAGCAGTACTTC. The V and J genes are TRBV7-9 and TRBJ2-7; D is ambiguous. Trimming stripped 5 bases from V and 4 bases from J, with 12 bases between. This CDR3 is built from 13 residues. The germline CDR1 and CDR2 sequences are SEHNR and FQNEAQ (reference sequence).

This clone came up a few times. V is TRBV6-6 and J is TRBJ1-1, with TRBD1 as a possible D gene (5 bases). The length of the CDR3 is 14 residues. Trimming removed 4 bases from V and 11 bases from J, with 20 bases in between. Germline V gene sequence: CDR1 MNHNY, CDR2 SVGAGI (reference sequence). The CDR3 DNA reads as TGTGCCAGCAGTTTTCAACCTCAGGGAATGAGGGCTTTCTTT. Amino acid sequence: CASSFQPQGMRAFF.

This clone occurred once. The CDR3 spells CASRDREGGNQPQHF. In DNA form, the CDR3 reads TGTGCCAGCCGAGACAGAGAGGGCGGCAATCAGCCCCAGCATTTT. This sequence joins TRBV27 and TRBJ1-5; TRBD1 is a possible D gene (5 bases). Germline V gene sequence: CDR1 MNHEY, CDR2 SMNVEV (reference sequence). The CDR3 totals 15 residues. Trimming took 8 bases from V and 2 from J, leaving 16 bases between them.

The gene calls are TRBV6-5 and TRBJ2-5, with TRBD1 as a possible D gene (5 bases). CDR3 length equals 13 residues. Trimming took off 7 bases at V and 4 bases at J, with 13 bases between the two ends. Germline V gene lookup returns CDR1 MNHEY and CDR2 SVGAGI. Here the CDR3 reads CASTLQEGETQYF. DNA of the CDR3: TGTGCCAGCACCTTACAGGAAGGAGAGACCCAGTACTTC.

The chain employs TRBV4-1 and TRBJ1-4; 9 nucleotides line up with TRBD1. V was clipped by 3 bases and J by 0 bases; unmatched bases: 14. This CDR3 has 20 residues. Looked up from germline, CDR1 is MGHRA and CDR2 is YSYEKL. CDR3 residues: CASSQDIGTGTSATNEKLFF. The CDR3 DNA is TGCGCCAGCAGCCAGGACATAGGGACAGGGACATCAGCAACTAATGAAAAACTGTTTTTT.

This chain uses TRBV28 with TRBJ1-4, with TRBD1 matching over 10 bases. The V gene's germline CDR1 is MDHEN and CDR2 SYDVKM. This CDR3 is 15 amino acids long. The V gene end was trimmed by 1 base and the J gene end by 8 bases; junction bases not matched to a gene: 4. The CDR3 nucleotides are TGTGCCAGCAGTTTATCAGACAGGGGGCGAGAAAAACTGTTTTTT. This gives the protein CASSLSDRGREKLFF. The full variable domain, with the rest looked up from reference TRBV28 and TRBJ1-4, is DVKVTQSSRYLVKRTGEKVFLECVQDMDHENMFWYRQDPGLGLRLIYFSYDVKMKEKGDIPEGYSVSREKKERFSLILESASTNQTSMYLCASSLSDRGREKLFFGSGTQLSVL.

This clone came up once. The chain links TRBV4-2 to TRBJ1-2; 12 bases align to TRBD1. CDR3 length: 19 residues. Germline CDR1 is LGHNA and CDR2 is YNFKEQ. Trimming removed 0 bases from V and 5 bases from J; junction bases left unmatched: 13. DNA of the CDR3: TGTGCCAGCAGCCAAGAATGGGGACAGGGGGCGCAGTACCGGTATGGCTACACCTTC. It translates to CASSQEWGQGAQYRYGYTF.

The chain carries TRBV11-3 and TRBJ1-2; D not resolved. Between the trimmed V and J ends, which lost 7 bases and 8 bases, there was a span of 20 bases. Germline V gene sequence: CDR1 SGHNT, CDR2 YENEEA. This CDR3 spans 14 amino acids. CDR3 region: CASTLGDPVRGYTF. Written as DNA, the CDR3 is TGTGCCAGCACCCTGGGCGACCCTGTGCGGGGCTACACCTTC.

The CDR3: CASSLVGLAGFNEQFF. CDR3 DNA sequence: TGTGCCAGCAGCTTAGTGGGACTAGCGGGGTTCAATGAGCAGTTCTTC. The chain employs TRBV7-2 and TRBJ2-1; 13 positions match TRBD2. This CDR3 has 16 residues. Germline loops: CDR1 SGHTA, CDR2 FQGNSA. V dropped 1 base and J dropped 6; count of bases not matched to a gene: 3. The full variable domain, its missing parts supplied by reference TRBV7-2 and TRBJ2-1, is GAGVSQSPSNKVTEKGKDVELRCDPISGHTALYWYRQSLGQGLEFLIYFQGNSAPDKSGLPSDRFSAERTGGSVSTLTIQRTQQEDSAVYLCASSLVGLAGFNEQFFGPGTRLTVL.

The chain joins TRBV19 to TRBJ2-1; 10 nucleotides match TRBD1. After removal of 5 bases from V and 12 bases from J, the junction contained 7 bases not matched to a gene. The CDR3 extends over 13 amino acids. Germline assignment: CDR1 LNHDA and CDR2 SQIVND (reference sequence). CDR3: CASSPTGTGVQFF. The CDR3 DNA sequence: TGTGCCAGTAGTCCAACCGGGACAGGGGTGCAGTTCTTC.

The V gene is TRBV2, the J gene TRBJ1-4; the D gene is possibly TRBD1 (6 bases). The CDR3 length is 16 residues. The V gene lost 8 bases and the J gene lost 0 bases, with 16 bases spanning the gap. Germline V gene sequence: CDR1 SNHLY, CDR2 FYNNEI. The chain's CDR3 is CASSPGTLATNEKLFF. The CDR3 DNA reads TGTGCCAGCTCCCCCGGGACACTAGCAACTAATGAAAAACTGTTTTTT.

The chain has TRBV9 and TRBJ1-3; D not resolved. Germline values: CDR1 SGDLS, CDR2 YYNGEE. This CDR3 comprises 14 residues. Trimming cost V 4 bases and J 5 bases, with 13 bases left between them. This CDR3 reads CASSPAGIRNTIYF. Written as DNA, the CDR3 is TGTGCCAGCAGCCCAGCAGGTATTAGAAACACCATATATTTT.

The rearrangement links TRBV14 to TRBJ1-3; unclear D gene. This CDR3 is 13 amino acids long. V shed 1 base and J shed 3 bases, with 4 bases lying between them. The V gene's germline CDR1 is SGHDN and CDR2 FVKESK. The DNA for the CDR3 is TGTGCCAGCAGCCAAGTTCTTGGAAACACCATATATTTT. It yields the protein CASSQVLGNTIYF.

The chain joins TRBV19 to TRBJ2-7, with 8 positions matching TRBD1. V trimming: 7 bases; J trimming: 2 bases; junction bases outside the gene matches: 7. The CDR3 runs to 14 residues. The germline gives CDR1 LNHDA, CDR2 SQIVND (reference sequence). The CDR3 spells CASNPDREPYEQYF. CDR3 nucleotides: TGTGCCAGTAACCCGGACAGGGAACCCTACGAGCAGTACTTC.